The rows below give T cell receptor beta chains drawn from one sample of a study of T cell responses to AZD1222 COVID-19 vaccine. The method was immunoSEQ multiplex PCR; TCRdb's version includes in-frame clones alone and lacks a portion of them. The sample shows roughly 150,000 clones, more than 70% of them seen only once. The specimen comprised peripheral blood, sampled 28 days after the second AZD1222 dose. The receptor set was obtained from an adult who received the AZD1222 COVID-19 vaccine. Each CDR3 is given with its conserved first and last residue.

V,CDR3
TRBV24-1,CATSDVQLAGGRDEQFF
TRBV11-2,CASSPGPGYAQPQHF
TRBV30,CAGTLAATYEQYF
TRBV4-2,CASSLRDTLNTEAFF
TRBV29-1,CSARQGSNEQFF
TRBV3-1/TRBV3-2,CASSHSRTDTGELFF
TRBV12-3/TRBV12-4,CASSPGGSRYTF
TRBV2,CASRENPGIGNTIYF
TRBV19,CASRLRGTNQPQHF
TRBV12-3/TRBV12-4,CASSLYSGNTIYF
TRBV4-2,CASSQDTGTDYNSPLHF
TRBV19,CATPAGDRTTFKYF
TRBV4-2,CASSQGSASGGADTQYF
TRBV19,CASSPRANPRGANVLTF
TRBV5-4,CASSLAGRLIYGYTF
TRBV5-1,CASSLGAPDRGAYGYTF
TRBV27,CASSPGRAQPQHF
TRBV18,CASSQQPGSLAETQYF
TRBV3-1/TRBV3-2,CASRDSGKEETQYF
TRBV19,CASSPQGGQPQHF
TRBV4-2,CASSPIAGGTDTQYF
TRBV19,CASSIGAQETQYF
TRBV25-1,CATNSRAGNYGYTF
TRBV5-1,CASSPTGGYEKLFF
TRBV27,CASSFKADNSPLHF
TRBV20-1,CSASWQGAYEQYF
TRBV18,CASSPPQGATEAFF
TRBV11-3,CASSLYDRGGRETQYF
TRBV5-6,CASSPPTGGSYNEQFF
TRBV30,CAWSVRGLFGNTIYF
TRBV25-1,CASSVGAQPLHF
TRBV7-2,CASRVGGAGLNYGYTF
TRBV5-4,CASSLEVRGAGELFF
TRBV28,CASRPQGAHEQYF
TRBV5-4,CASSLDQGAGSTEAFF
TRBV11-1,CASRGRASYGYTF
TRBV3-1/TRBV3-2,CASSQALSGGQETQYF
TRBV24-1,CATSLTGRMGTEAFF
TRBV18,CASSPEGTQYF
TRBV11-3,CASSLDGTPQHF
TRBV6-6,CASSTDWNEQFF
TRBV12-3/TRBV12-4,CASRLSRWETQYF
TRBV28,CASSLVAYGYTF
TRBV7-9,CATARPGQGTYEQYF
TRBV6-5,CASRTQTSGSYEQYF
TRBV18,CASSLSLTDGQYF
TRBV19,CASSRNSQGQNIQYF
TRBV7-9,CASRSQIVTGELFF